This is a list of T cell receptor beta chains from one sample in a study of cytomegalovirus exposure and HLA in healthy donors. Some clones are missing from TCRdb's copy, which holds only in-frame ones; the method was immunoSEQ multiplex PCR. This sample has 200,000 or so clones, with over 65% found just once. Material for sequencing was PBMCs. The receptors were sampled from a woman under 40 in good health and CMV-seronegative. CDR3s include the opening cysteine and the closing phenylalanine or tryptophan. The D gene is left open where the match is weak. Clone size, where shown, is once, few, many, or a class for clones that have expanded.

D gene	clone size	J gene	V gene	CDR3 protein	CDR3 DNA
.	.	TRBJ1-4	TRBV7-9	CASSAGPREKLFF	TGTGCCAGCAGCGCGGGACCGCGGGAAAAACTGTTTTTT
TRBD2	.	TRBJ2-1	TRBV5-8	CASSLVGSGGNNEQFF	TGTGCCAGCAGCTTGGTAGGGAGCGGGGGGAACAATGAGCAGTTCTTC
.	.	TRBJ2-7	TRBV10-3	CATAGWGGNEGEQYF	TGTGCCACCGCAGGATGGGGTGGTAACGAGGGCGAGCAGTACTTC
.	.	TRBJ2-5	TRBV7-9	CASSSGQQETQYF	TGTGCCAGCAGCTCCGGACAGCAAGAGACCCAGTACTTC
TRBD2	.	TRBJ2-7	TRBV5-4	CASSFNGGIYEQYF	TGTGCCAGCAGCTTTAACGGGGGGATCTACGAGCAGTACTTC
.	.	TRBJ2-7	TRBV9	CASSVARGPWDEQYF	TGTGCCAGCAGCGTAGCCAGGGGCCCCTGGGACGAGCAGTACTTC
TRBD2	.	TRBJ2-7	TRBV18	CASSRQTSPLLEQYF	TGTGCCAGCTCACGACAGACTAGCCCTTTACTCGAGCAGTACTTC
.	.	TRBJ2-5	TRBV21-1	CASSTSGQGIGETQYF	TGTGCCAGCAGCACCTCGGGACAGGGGATTGGGGAGACCCAGTACTTC
.	.	TRBJ1-2	TRBV27	CASSLRREGRYGYTF	TGTGCCAGCAGTTTAAGACGGGAAGGCCGATATGGCTACACCTTC
.	.	TRBJ2-7	TRBV21-1	CASSKRSGTGDSYEQYF	TGTGCCAGCAGCAAAAGATCCGGGACAGGGGACTCCTACGAGCAGTACTTC
TRBD1	.	TRBJ1-1	TRBV13	CASSSTGRPEAFF	TGTGCCAGCAGCTCGACAGGGAGGCCTGAAGCTTTCTTT
TRBD1	.	TRBJ1-2	TRBV6-6	CASSGTGISYGYPF	TGTGCCAGCAGTGGGACAGGGATTAGCTATGGCTACCCCTTC
TRBD1	.	TRBJ1-1	TRBV19	CASRGQGARLAFF	TGTGCCAGTAGGGGACAGGGGGCTCGGTTGGCTTTCTTT
.	few	TRBJ2-3	TRBV4-1	CASSQDRQAGYVDTQYF	TGCGCCAGCAGCCAAGATAGGCAAGCGGGTTACGTGGATACGCAGTATTTT
.	.	TRBJ2-3	TRBV27	CASSFSARGDTQYF	TGTGCCAGCAGTTTTTCGGCTCGGGGAGATACGCAGTATTTT
TRBD1	.	TRBJ2-7	TRBV2	CATTKGMGTGHYEQYF	TGTGCCACCACAAAAGGGATGGGGACAGGCCACTACGAGCAGTACTTC
.	.	TRBJ2-1	TRBV9	CASSGRYRDSNEQFF	TGTGCCAGCAGCGGAAGATACAGGGATTCCAATGAGCAGTTCTTC
.	.	TRBJ2-1	TRBV13	CASILSGSYNEQFF	TGTGCCAGCATTCTTAGCGGCTCCTACAATGAGCAGTTCTTC
TRBD2	.	TRBJ2-1	TRBV5-6	CASSPRGERGGRSYNEQFF	TGTGCCAGCAGCCCCCGTGGAGAGCGGGGGGGCCGGTCCTACAATGAGCAGTTCTTC
.	.	TRBJ2-5	TRBV12-5	CASRRGRGETQYF	TGTGCTAGTCGGCGGGGGCGGGGCGAGACCCAGTACTTC
TRBD1	.	TRBJ2-7	TRBV15	CATSTGTDPSYEQYF	TGTGCCACCAGCACGGGGACAGACCCCTCCTACGAGCAGTACTTC
.	.	TRBJ2-5	TRBV5-1	CASSLGAAQETQYF	TGCGCCAGCAGCTTGGGGGCAGCACAAGAGACCCAGTACTTC
.	.	TRBJ1-2	TRBV5-1	CASSWGHYGYTF	TGCGCCAGCAGCTGGGGACATTATGGCTACACCTTC
TRBD1	.	TRBJ2-7	TRBV11-1	CASSSQPTGADEQYF	TGTGCCAGCAGCTCACAACCCACAGGGGCGGACGAGCAGTACTTC
.	.	TRBJ1-1	TRBV6-4	CASRKDRMNTEAFF	TGTGCCAGCAGAAAGGACAGAATGAACACTGAAGCTTTCTTT
.	.	TRBJ2-7	TRBV7-9	CASSLGVAIEQYF	TGTGCCAGCAGCTTAGGAGTAGCCATCGAGCAGTACTTC
.	.	TRBJ1-5	TRBV21-1	CASSKRGIGGSNQPQHF	TGTGCCAGCAGCAAAAGAGGGATAGGGGGCTCCAATCAGCCCCAGCATTTT
.	.	TRBJ2-1	TRBV28	CASSLVQGLLNEQFF	TGTGCCAGCAGTTTAGTACAGGGCCTTCTCAATGAGCAGTTCTTC
.	.	TRBJ1-5	TRBV6-1	CASSGPSGGIGNQPQHF	TGTGCCAGCAGTGGGCCCTCGGGCGGGATTGGCAATCAGCCCCAGCATTTT